Below are 2 T cell receptor beta chains sequenced from a single sample in a study of T cells in Graves' hyperthyroidism and ophthalmopathy. The CDR3 regions of TCR beta were amplified from RNA transcripts. Carried out on the TCR CDR3, a first-round RT-PCR used the HTBI primer set. TCRdb itself ran the multiplex PCR reads through MiXCR, one entry per CDR3 protein. The sample shows about 400,000 distinct CDR3 sequences, about 14% of them seen only once. The specimen was blood. Every receptor here comes from a man aged 50 to 59 with Graves' ophthalmopathy.

The chain uses TRBV5-1 and TRBJ2-1; the match to TRBD1 covers 7 bases. This CDR3 contains 15 residues. The J segment lost 4 bases and the V segment lost 4 bases, leaving 8 bases of the junction unmatched. Germline lookup yields CDR1 SGHRS and CDR2 YFSETQ. The CDR3 is CASSLTGVGYNEQFF. The CDR3, as DNA: TGCGCCAGCAGCCTTACAGGGGTGGGGTACAATGAGCAGTTCTTC. The full variable domain, completed using reference TRBV5-1 and TRBJ2-1, is KAGVTQTPRYLIKTRGQQVTLSCSPISGHRSVSWYQQTPGQGLQFLFEYFSETQRNKGNFPGRFSGRQFSNSRSEMNVSTLELGDSALYLCASSLTGVGYNEQFFGPGTRLTVL.

Comment on this clonotype: One end of the junction fails to match germline, which may point to a read error. The chain recombines TRBV27 with TRBJ1-5; tentative D call: TRBD1 (6 bases). The CDR3 consists of 17 residues. Germline CDR1 is MNHEY and CDR2 is SMNVEV (reference sequence). The DNA for the CDR3 is TGTGCCAGGAGTTTAAAGCCGTCAGGGGTGAGTAATCAGCCCCAGCATTTT. It is translated as CARSLKPSGVSNQPQHF.